The sequence of this TCR beta chain was determined in a study of memory CD4+ T cells and cytomegalovirus serostatus. Single viable CD3+CD4+CD8-CD45RO+ cells were sorted as the memory CD4+ T cells. Serostatus was set by detecting CMV pp150, pp28, p38, p52 IgG. CD4+ T cells were isolated by positive magnetic selection. Here immunoSEQ multiplex PCR was the method, and the copy in TCRdb shows in-frame clones only, minus some. The sample contains roughly 56,000 clones, roughly 82% of which appear only once. The sequenced sample consisted of memory CD4+ T cells from blood. The receptor was isolated from an adult in good health and CMV-seronegative.

CDR3 region: CASSLEGGETQYF. Written as DNA, the CDR3 is TGTGCCAGCAGCTTAGAGGGTGGAGAGACCCAGTACTTC. V usage is TRBV7-9 and J usage is TRBJ2-5; D is unresolved. CDR1 is SEHNR and CDR2 is FQNEAQ in the germline V gene (reference sequence). The CDR3 has 13 residues. Trimming shortened V by 1 base and J by 4 bases, and 7 bases separated the two germline ends.